A selection of T cell receptor beta chains follows, all from one sample in a study of cytomegalovirus exposure and HLA in healthy donors. Profiled with immunoSEQ multiplex PCR; TCRdb holds only in-frame clones, not every one. With approximately 130,000 clones in the sample, the ten largest clones hold roughly 2%. Sequencing input: PBMCs. The origin of the receptors is a woman between 55 and 75 years old in good health and CMV-seronegative. The CDR3 runs from the conserved cysteine through the conserved F or W. The D gene is left open where the match is weak.

D | J | V | DNA | CDR3
. | TRBJ1-5 | TRBV5-1 | TGCGCCAGCAGCTTAGCGGGGGGCAATCAGCCCCAGCATTTT | CASSLAGGNQPQHF
. | TRBJ1-4 | TRBV30 | TGTGCCTGGAGTCTTAAGGGACTAAGAGAAAAACTGTTTTTT | CAWSLKGLREKLFF
. | TRBJ2-7 | TRBV28 | TGTGCCAGCAGTTTAACAGGTATCTACGAGCAGTACTTC | CASSLTGIYEQYF
. | TRBJ1-4 | TRBV2 | TGTGCCAGCAGTTTTGGACAGCCTGAAAAACTGTTTTTT | CASSFGQPEKLFF
. | TRBJ1-1 | TRBV9 | TGTGCCAGCAGCTCCGAGGTGAACACTGAAGCTTTCTTT | CASSSEVNTEAFF
. | TRBJ1-2 | TRBV5-1 | TGCGCCAGCAGCTTGCCGGGTAGCGCCTATGGCTACACCTTC | CASSLPGSAYGYTF
TRBD1 | TRBJ1-6 | TRBV15 | TGTGCCACCAGGAGAGGGGGCAGAGTGGGTTCACCCCTCCACTTT | CATRRGGRVGSPLHF
. | TRBJ2-2 | TRBV5-1 | TGCGCCAGCAGCTTGTCTACCGGGGAGCTGTTTTTT | CASSLSTGELFF
. | TRBJ2-1 | TRBV5-6 | TGTGCCAGCAGCTTGGCCGGGGGAATAAGCAATGAGCAGTTCTTC | CASSLAGGISNEQFF
. | TRBJ1-6 | TRBV20-1 | TGCAGTGCTATTCAGGAAATTGCCCTCCACTTT | CSAIQEIALHF
. | TRBJ2-7 | TRBV28 | TGTGCCAGCAGACAGGGATCCTACGAGCAGTACTTC | CASRQGSYEQYF
. | TRBJ2-7 | TRBV5-6 | TGTGCCAGCAGCACGTTTAGCGCGTCCTACGAGCAGTACTTC | CASSTFSASYEQYF
. | TRBJ1-1 | TRBV27 | TGTGCCAGCAGTTTATCGCAGGGAGGGGGAACTGAAGCTTTCTTT | CASSLSQGGGTEAFF
TRBD2 | TRBJ2-1 | TRBV27 | TGTGCCAGCAGTTACGTCGGGGGGATATCATACAATGAGCAGTTCTTC | CASSYVGGISYNEQFF
TRBD1 | TRBJ1-3 | TRBV28 | TGTGCCAGCAGCCCCGGGGGACAGGCCTCTGGAAACACCATATATTTT | CASSPGGQASGNTIYF
TRBD1 | TRBJ2-2 | TRBV2 | TGTGCCAGCAGACCGGGACAGTCGAACACCGGGGAGCTGTTTTTT | CASRPGQSNTGELFF
TRBD1 | TRBJ2-7 | TRBV29-1 | TGCAGCGTTGTCCTTCAGGGGGCATACGAGCAGTACTTC | CSVVLQGAYEQYF
. | TRBJ2-1 | TRBV6-5 | TGTGCCAGCAGTTACACAATAGACAACAATGAGCAGTTCTTC | CASSYTIDNNEQFF
. | TRBJ1-4 | TRBV6-6 | TGTGCCAGCACCAAAGGGGGAACTAATGAAAAACTGTTTTTT | CASTKGGTNEKLFF
. | TRBJ1-1 | TRBV5-1 | TGCGCCAGCAGCCCAGGCCGGGGGGCCTTGGGCACTGAAGCTTTCTTT | CASSPGRGALGTEAFF
TRBD1 | TRBJ1-5 | TRBV5-8 | TGTGCCAGCAGCTTAGGGACAGGGAATCAGCCCCAGCATTTT | CASSLGTGNQPQHF
TRBD2 | TRBJ2-7 | TRBV4-1 | TGCGCCAGCAGTCCACCTAGCGGGAGGTACGAGCAGTACTTC | CASSPPSGRYEQYF
TRBD2 | TRBJ2-7 | TRBV28 | TGTGCCAGCAGCTACGGGGGGGCTTACGAGCAGTACTTC | CASSYGGAYEQYF
. | TRBJ2-6 | TRBV6-1 | TGTGCCAGCAGTGATTATAATCAGGGGCGCTACGGTACTGGGGCCAACGTCCTGACTTTC | CASSDYNQGRYGTGANVLTF
TRBD1 | TRBJ2-5 | TRBV6-1 | TGTGCTCCAGCGATGGACAGGGGGCGAGAGACCCAGTACTTC | CAPAMDRGRETQYF
. | TRBJ1-3 | TRBV11-2 | TGTGCCAGCAGTTTTTTCACCCCGGGGGCTGGAAACACCATATATTTT | CASSFFTPGAGNTIYF
. | TRBJ1-2 | TRBV2 | TGTGCCAGCAGTGGGGGGGAAGGCTACACCTTC | CASSGGEGYTF
TRBD1 | TRBJ1-2 | TRBV5-1 | TGCGCCAGCAGCACCAGACAGGGCGGCTATGGCTACACCTTC | CASSTRQGGYGYTF
. | TRBJ1-1 | TRBV10-1 | TGCGCCAGCAGTGACCAGGGAATGCTCTCTGAAGCTTTCTTT | CASSDQGMLSEAFF
. | TRBJ1-2 | TRBV2 | TGTGCCAGCAGTTTTACCCAGGGGAAAGACACCTTC | CASSFTQGKDTF
. | TRBJ1-1 | TRBV10-3 | TGTGCCATCAGTGAGACAACAGACGTGAACACTGAAGCTTTCTTT | CAISETTDVNTEAFF
TRBD1 | TRBJ2-2 | TRBV7-8 | TGTGCCAGCAGCTCCGGGACAGGGGCAACCGGGGAGCTGTTTTTT | CASSSGTGATGELFF